Following are 23 T cell receptor beta chains from one sample sequenced in a study of T cell responses to AZD1222 COVID-19 vaccine. The data were produced by immunoSEQ multiplex PCR, yet TCRdb's version contains in-frame clones alone and is incomplete. Among about 35,000 clones listed, 86% were seen once. The material was peripheral blood, obtained on day 0 of AZD1222 vaccination. The receptor source for this set is an adult in good health.

V and J are TRBV29-1 and TRBJ2-7; D unclear. CDR1 and CDR2 (germline): SQVTM, ANQGSEA. There are 12 residues in the CDR3. Trimming pared 5 bases from V and 2 bases from J, leaving 10 bases between. DNA of the CDR3: TGCAGCGTTTCCGGGCCACCCTACGAGCAGTACTTC. Translated: CSVSGPPYEQYF.

By proportion, this clone is medium-sized. The chain has TRBV6-1 and TRBJ1-2; 8 nucleotides line up with TRBD1. V lost 0 bases and J lost 6; bases outside the gene matches: 9. CDR3 length: 16 amino acids. Germline V gene sequence: CDR1 MNHNS, CDR2 SASEGT. The CDR3 coding sequence is TGTGCCAGCAGTGAAGCGCTTCGGACGACAGGGGATGGCTACACCTTC. It is translated as CASSEALRTTGDGYTF.

This clone was seen a single time. The chain has TRBV7-3 and TRBJ2-6; no definite D call. Germline V gene sequence: CDR1 SGHTA, CDR2 FQGTGA. V was trimmed by 5 bases and J by 1 base, leaving 9 bases between them. This CDR3 has 15 amino acids. DNA of the CDR3: TGTGCCAGCAGCCAACCCAGTTCTGGGGCCAACGTCCTGACTTTC. Its translation: CASSQPSSGANVLTF. The full variable domain, completed using reference TRBV7-3 and TRBJ2-6, is GAGVSQTPSNKVTEKGKYVELRCDPISGHTALYWYRQSLGQGPEFLIYFQGTGAADDSGLPNDRFFAVRPEGSVSTLKIQRTERGDSAVYLCASSQPSSGANVLTFGAGSRLTVL.

V usage is TRBV30 and J usage is TRBJ2-1, with D possibly being TRBD2 (5 bases). From germline, CDR1 is GTSNPN and CDR2 SVGIG (reference sequence). The CDR3 runs 12 residues. Trimming removed 0 bases from V and 7 bases from J, with 7 bases in between. CDR3 DNA: TGTGCCTGGAGTGTGGGGAGAAATGAGCAGTTCTTC. Translated, it gives CAWSVGRNEQFF.

This chain uses TRBV7-2 with TRBJ2-7, with D unresolved. Trimming left V 5 bases short and J 6 bases short, with 17 bases between. Looked up from germline, CDR1 is SGHTA and CDR2 is FQGNSA. This CDR3 has 14 residues. The CDR3 region is CASSPRPPPAEQYF. The CDR3 bases are TGTGCCAGCAGCCCCCGACCGCCCCCGGCCGAGCAGTACTTC. Based on the CDR3 plus reference TRBV7-2 and TRBJ2-7, the full variable domain is GAGVSQSPSNKVTEKGKDVELRCDPISGHTALYWYRQSLGQGLEFLIYFQGNSAPDKSGLPSDRFSAERTGGSVSTLTIQRTQQEDSAVYLCASSPRPPPAEQYFGPGTRLTVT.

V is TRBV7-9 and J is TRBJ2-7; D is possibly TRBD2 (5 bases). CDR3 length: 16 residues. The V end lost 3 bases, the J end lost 6 bases, and 21 bases lay between the germline ends. The germline V gene has CDR1 SEHNR and CDR2 FQNEAQ (reference sequence). DNA of the CDR3: TGTGCCAGCAGCTTGGACGGTGGTGGAGGACTCTCCGAGCAGTACTTC. It encodes CASSLDGGGGLSEQYF.

The chain employs TRBV7-9 and TRBJ1-1, with D possibly matching TRBD1 (6 bases). Germline CDR1 is SEHNR and CDR2 is FQNEAQ (reference sequence). CDR3 size: 15 residues. V lost 4 bases and J 5 bases, leaving 17 bases between the germline ends. The DNA of the CDR3 is TGTGCCAGCAGCTGGGGGGCAGGCCGAGGGACTGAAGCTTTCTTT. Its translation is CASSWGAGRGTEAFF.

The rearrangement uses TRBV28 and TRBJ2-7; a possible D gene is TRBD2 (6 bases). V was pared by 2 bases and J by 6 bases, with 26 bases between. Germline CDR1 reads MDHEN; CDR2 reads SYDVKM. The CDR3 loop spans 18 amino acids. CDR3: CASSLAEVVAASWGEQYF. In nucleotides, the CDR3 is TGTGCCAGCAGTTTAGCTGAGGTAGTAGCGGCTTCATGGGGCGAGCAGTACTTC. Filled out from reference TRBV28 and TRBJ2-7, the complete variable domain reads DVKVTQSSRYLVKRTGEKVFLECVQDMDHENMFWYRQDPGLGLRLIYFSYDVKMKEKGDIPEGYSVSREKKERFSLILESASTNQTSMYLCASSLAEVVAASWGEQYFGPGTRLTVT.

The chain employs TRBV9 and TRBJ1-6; D remains unclear. The CDR3 spans 15 residues. Germline V gene lookup returns CDR1 SGDLS and CDR2 YYNGEE. The germline V and J ends were trimmed by 0 bases and 12 bases, with 16 bases remaining between them. The CDR3 DNA is TGTGCCAGCAGCGTAGCTCGTACCGGCGGAAGACCCCTCCACTTT. It codes for CASSVARTGGRPLHF.

V is TRBV6-5 and J is TRBJ1-2; tentative D call: TRBD1 (5 bases). V lost 0 bases and J lost 6, with 8 bases in between. The CDR3 totals 13 residues. Germline CDR1 MNHEY, CDR2 SVGAGI. The CDR3 reads CASSYSRQNGYTF. In DNA form, the CDR3 reads TGTGCCAGCAGTTACTCGAGACAGAATGGCTACACCTTC.

The chain combines TRBV20-1 with TRBJ2-1; D ambiguous. V was cut by 3 bases and J by 2 bases, with 14 bases left in between. Germline V gene data show CDR1 as DFQATT and CDR2 as SNEGSKA (reference sequence). This CDR3 has 15 amino acids. The CDR3 sequence is CSASHPGAAYNEQFF. CDR3 coding DNA: TGCAGTGCTAGTCACCCGGGTGCCGCCTACAATGAGCAGTTCTTC.

The chain links TRBV5-6 to TRBJ2-2; 9 nucleotides align to TRBD1. The V gene end was trimmed by 5 bases and the J gene end by 1 base; junction bases not matched to a gene: 3. The CDR3 consists of 15 residues. Germline CDR1 reads SGHDT; CDR2 reads YYEEEE. CDR3 bases: TGTGCCAGCAGGGGACAGGGACTGAACACCGGGGAGCTGTTTTTT. It is translated as CASRGQGLNTGELFF.

Concerning this clone itself: Other DNA sequences in this specimen translate into the identical CDR3. The V call is TRBV30, the J call TRBJ1-5; D is undetermined. V gave up 0 bases and J gave up 2 bases, with 5 bases separating them. Germline-derived CDR1 and CDR2 are GTSNPN and SVGIG (reference sequence). The CDR3 consists of 13 residues. The CDR3 loop is CAWSVQGNQPQHF. CDR3 nucleotides: TGTGCCTGGAGTGTACAAGGCAATCAGCCCCAGCATTTT.

The chain recombines TRBV18 with TRBJ2-5, with D uncertain. There are 13 residues in the CDR3. V lost 2 bases, J lost 2 bases, and 6 bases lay in between. CDR1 and CDR2 from the germline V gene are KGHSH and LQKENI. CDR3 sequence: CASSPGQQETQYF. The CDR3 coding sequence is TGTGCCAGCTCACCAGGCCAACAAGAGACCCAGTACTTC.

V and J are TRBV7-2 and TRBJ1-6; D gene ambiguous. The V and J ends lost 5 bases and 16 bases respectively, with 18 bases between them. The length of the CDR3 is 13 residues. Looked up from germline, CDR1 is SGHTA and CDR2 is FQGNSA. The CDR3 DNA sequence: TGTGCCAGCAGCGTGGAGACGACGGGGTCTCTCCACTTT. Its protein product is CASSVETTGSLHF.

The genes are TRBV5-1 and TRBJ1-1, with no clear D. The CDR3 covers 13 residues. V lost 3 bases to trimming and J lost 1 base, with 7 bases between them. Germline CDR1 and CDR2: SGHRS and YFSETQ. This chain's CDR3 is CASSSGANTEAFF. The CDR3 nucleotides are TGCGCCAGCAGCTCGGGTGCGAACACTGAAGCTTTCTTT.

This clone has just a few counts. This sequence joins TRBV11-2 and TRBJ2-2; D unclear. CDR3 length equals 16 residues. Germline loops: CDR1 SGHAT, CDR2 FQNNGV. V lost 4 bases and J 4 bases, leaving 16 bases between the germline ends. Written as DNA, the CDR3 is TGTGCCAGCAGCTCCGCCGAGGAGTTGGTCACCGGGGAGCTGTTTTTT. It translates to CASSSAEELVTGELFF. Based on the CDR3 plus reference TRBV11-2 and TRBJ2-2, the full variable domain is EAGVAQSPRYKIIEKRQSVAFWCNPISGHATLYWYQQILGQGPKLLIQFQNNGVVDDSQLPKDRFSAERLKGVDSTLKIQPAKLEDSAVYLCASSSAEELVTGELFFGEGSRLTVL.

The CDR3 loop is CASSLTWVYNYGYTF. DNA of the CDR3: TGTGCCAGCAGCCTGACCTGGGTCTATAACTATGGCTACACCTTC. The chain couples TRBV5-5 to TRBJ1-2; D call uncertain. Germline V gene lookup returns CDR1 SGHKS and CDR2 YYEKEE (reference sequence). With 4 bases removed from V and 1 base from J, the gap between germline ends came to 14 bases. CDR3 size: 15 residues.

The chain is built from TRBV5-1 and TRBJ2-5, with 7 positions matching TRBD2. Germline-derived CDR1 and CDR2 are SGHRS and YFSETQ. The CDR3 loop spans 15 amino acids. Trimming at V came to 5 bases and at J to 5 bases, leaving 12 bases not matched to a gene. The CDR3 DNA reads TGCGCCAGCAGGAAAGGGACTACCCGTGTGGAGACCCAGTACTTC. It encodes CASRKGTTRVETQYF.

This sequence joins TRBV7-2 and TRBJ1-4; 8 bases align to TRBD1. This CDR3 contains 15 residues. With 2 bases clipped from V and 8 bases from J, the junction kept 7 bases outside the gene matches. CDR1 and CDR2 from the germline V gene are SGHTA and FQGNSA. Here the CDR3 DNA reads TGTGCCAGCAGCTTAATCAGGGGGCTAGGGGAAAAACTGTTTTTT. It yields the protein CASSLIRGLGEKLFF.

This clone was seen a handful of times. The rearrangement uses TRBV27 and TRBJ1-5; D remains ambiguous. The CDR3 runs 20 residues. Per germline, CDR1 MNHEY and CDR2 SMNVEV (reference sequence). V was trimmed by 4 bases and J by 1 base, leaving 26 bases between them. The DNA for the CDR3 is TGTGCCAGCAGTTCTCCCTTCTTCTCATCGGGCAAAGGAAGCAATCAGCCCCAGCATTTT. It translates to CASSSPFFSSGKGSNQPQHF.

The chain recombines TRBV11-2 with TRBJ2-5, with D unresolved. V lost 1 base, J lost 3 bases, and 9 bases lay in between. Germline loops: CDR1 SGHAT, CDR2 FQNNGV. The CDR3 totals 14 residues. CDR3 sequence reads: CASSLAWIEETQYF. The CDR3 DNA sequence: TGTGCCAGCAGCTTAGCTTGGATTGAAGAGACCCAGTACTTC.

The chain has TRBV7-9 and TRBJ2-7, with TRBD2 identical over 7 bases. V lost 3 bases to trimming and J lost 3 bases; unmatched junction nucleotides: 5. The germline V gene encodes CDR1 SEHNR and CDR2 FQNEAQ (reference sequence). The CDR3 runs 14 residues. The CDR3 region is CASSLREMNYEQYF. CDR3 sequence (DNA): TGTGCCAGCAGCTTGCGGGAGATGAACTACGAGCAGTACTTC.